The clone carrying this TCR beta chain was counted a few times. Its specificity is unknown. This specimen belongs to a study of human T cells and chemical hapten exposure. Study-level information: Variability of per-sample TCR yields stemmed mainly from small differences in pooled library volume.

Blood, whole and unfractionated, served as the source for total RNA extraction. Study-level results: Once DPC sensitization occurred, TCRs above 1 in 1000 frequency showed no change.

Unique molecular identifiers were linked by the library to individual cDNA molecules. MiXCR, applied by TCRdb to the 5' RACE reads, yields one record per CDR3 protein. The profile covers over 95,000 distinct CDR3 sequences, with roughly a fifth appearing a single time and about 3% taken by the ten largest. Trimming removed 1 base at V and 11 bases at J, with 19 bases between. Germline V gives CDR1 SGHRS, CDR2 YFSETQ. This CDR3 is 14 amino acids long. The V and J genes are TRBV5-1 and TRBJ2-7; no clear D. The source of this sequence is a human donor in good health. CDR3 sequence (DNA): TGCGCCAGCAGCTTGAGGTCGGAATCTATAATTGAGTACTTC. Translating gives CASSLRSESIIEYF. Drawing the rest from reference TRBV5-1 and TRBJ2-7, the complete variable domain is KAGVTQTPRYLIKTRGQQVTLSCSPISGHRSVSWYQQTPGQGLQFLFEYFSETQRNKGNFPGRFSGRQFSNSRSEMNVSTLELGDSALYLCASSLRSESIIEYFGPGTRLTVT.